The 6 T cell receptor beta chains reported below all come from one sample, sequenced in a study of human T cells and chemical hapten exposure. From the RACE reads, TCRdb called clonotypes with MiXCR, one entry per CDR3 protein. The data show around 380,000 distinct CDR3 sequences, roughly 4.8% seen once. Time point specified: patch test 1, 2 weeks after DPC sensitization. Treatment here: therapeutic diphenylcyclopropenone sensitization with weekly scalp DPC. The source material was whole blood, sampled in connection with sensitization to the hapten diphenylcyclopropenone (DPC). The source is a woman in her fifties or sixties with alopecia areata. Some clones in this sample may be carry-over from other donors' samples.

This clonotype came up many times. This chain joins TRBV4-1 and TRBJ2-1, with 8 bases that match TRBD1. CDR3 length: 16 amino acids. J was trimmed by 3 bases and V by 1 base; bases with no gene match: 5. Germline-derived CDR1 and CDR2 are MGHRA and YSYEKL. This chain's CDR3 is CASSQAQGADYNEQFF. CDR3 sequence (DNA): TGCGCCAGCAGCCAAGCTCAGGGGGCTGACTACAATGAGCAGTTCTTC.

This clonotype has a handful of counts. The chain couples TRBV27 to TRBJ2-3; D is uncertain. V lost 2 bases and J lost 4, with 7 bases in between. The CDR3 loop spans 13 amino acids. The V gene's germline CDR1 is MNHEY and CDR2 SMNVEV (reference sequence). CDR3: CASSLAAPDTQYF. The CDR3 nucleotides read TGTGCCAGCAGTTTAGCTGCCCCAGATACGCAGTATTTT.

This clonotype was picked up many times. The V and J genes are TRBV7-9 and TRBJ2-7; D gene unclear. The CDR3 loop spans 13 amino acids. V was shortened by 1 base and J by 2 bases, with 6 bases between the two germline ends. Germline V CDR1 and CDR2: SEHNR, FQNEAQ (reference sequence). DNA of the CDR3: TGTGCCAGCAGCTTAGAATCGGCCTACGAGCAGTACTTC. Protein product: CASSLESAYEQYF.

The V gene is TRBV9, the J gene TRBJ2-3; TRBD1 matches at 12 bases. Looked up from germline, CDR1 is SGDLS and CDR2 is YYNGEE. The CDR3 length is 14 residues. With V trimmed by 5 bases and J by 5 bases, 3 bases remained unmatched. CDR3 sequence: CASRGTGGEDTQYF. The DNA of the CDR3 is TGTGCCAGCAGAGGGACAGGGGGCGAAGATACGCAGTATTTT. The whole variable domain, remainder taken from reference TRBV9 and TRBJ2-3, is DSGVTQTPKHLITATGQRVTLRCSPRSGDLSVYWYQQSLDQGLQFLIQYYNGEERAKGNILERFSAQQFPDLHSELNLSSLELGDSALYFCASRGTGGEDTQYFGPGTRLTVL.

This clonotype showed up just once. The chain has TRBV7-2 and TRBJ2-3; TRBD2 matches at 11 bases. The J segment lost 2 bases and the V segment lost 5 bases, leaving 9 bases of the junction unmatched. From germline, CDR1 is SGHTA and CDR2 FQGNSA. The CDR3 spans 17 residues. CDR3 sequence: CASSTRTSGGPTDTQYF. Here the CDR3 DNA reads TGTGCCAGCAGCACAAGAACTAGCGGGGGCCCCACAGATACGCAGTATTTT.

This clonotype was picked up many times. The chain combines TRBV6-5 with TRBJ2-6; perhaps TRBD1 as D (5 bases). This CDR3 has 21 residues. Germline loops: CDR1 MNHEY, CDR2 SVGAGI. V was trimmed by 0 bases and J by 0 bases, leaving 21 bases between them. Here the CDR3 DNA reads TGTGCCAGCAGTTACTCAGTCTCGTTCGCAGGGCTGAGCTCTGGGGCCAACGTCCTGACTTTC. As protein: CASSYSVSFAGLSSGANVLTF.